Following are 25 T cell receptor beta chains from one sample sequenced in a study of blood T cells in healthy people across ages (dated by TCRdb to the mid-2010s). Receptor amplification or capture employed 5' RACE. Instrument used: Illumina HiSeq 2500. A second PCR of about 6 to 11 cycles was performed with a sample-barcoded 5' primer and a J-beta primer mix. TCRdb redid the processing of the public reads, applying fastp at Q25 and MiXCR, and retained in-frame beta chains. CDR3 protein duplicates are merged, each entry listing the most common genes and DNA. The sample table shows approximately 730,000 distinct CDR3 sequences, and about 53% are seen once. The biggest ten clones account for roughly two fifths of the sample. The sample comprised blood. Source of these receptors: an older man in good health.

Only a few counts were recorded for this clonotype. V and J are TRBV27 and TRBJ1-2; the D is unclear. Germline V gene data show CDR1 as MNHEY and CDR2 as SMNVEV (reference sequence). Trimming pared 0 bases from V and 4 bases from J, leaving 24 bases between. This CDR3 contains 19 residues. The CDR3 here is CASSLSIRPYDHIFYGYTF. Written as DNA, the CDR3 is TGTGCCAGCAGTTTATCGATACGTCCGTACGATCACATATTCTATGGCTACACCTTC.

In its sample, this clonotype was seen a few times. The chain combines TRBV2 with TRBJ2-7; TRBD1 might be the D (5 bases). The CDR3 totals 12 residues. The V and J ends lost 6 bases and 2 bases respectively, with 8 bases between them. CDR1 is SNHLY and CDR2 is FYNNEI in the germline V gene. The CDR3 loop is CASRVQAYEQYF. As DNA, the CDR3 is TGTGCCAGCAGGGTACAGGCCTACGAGCAGTACTTC. Variable domain in full (rest from reference TRBV2 and TRBJ2-7): EPEVTQTPSHQVTQMGQEVILRCVPISNHLYFYWYRQILGQKVEFLVSFYNNEISEKSEIFDDQFSVERPDGSNFTLKIRSTKLEDSAMYFCASRVQAYEQYFGPGTRLTVT.

This chain joins TRBV5-3 and TRBJ2-7; D is undetermined. TRBV5-3 qualifies as an ORF whose function is uncertain. The CDR3 length is 15 residues. V was trimmed by 0 bases and J by 2 bases, leaving 12 bases between them. The CDR3 bases are TGTGCCAGAAGCTTGGCCCCCTCGACGCCCTACGAGCAGTACTTC. Encoded protein: CARSLAPSTPYEQYF.

This clonotype has a handful of counts. This rearrangement joins TRBV10-3 to TRBJ2-7; D unresolved. Matching the DNA end better, TRBJ2-5 makes the J call doubtful. The CDR3 contains 12 residues. Germline V gives CDR1 ENHRY, CDR2 SYGVKD. Here the CDR3 DNA reads TGTGCCATCAGGGCAGCTCAAGAGACCCAGTACTTC. Protein sequence: CAIRAAQETQYF.

This clonotype was observed a handful of times. The chain employs TRBV11-2 and TRBJ1-1; D is uncertain. V gave up 6 bases and J gave up 2 bases, with 10 bases separating them. Germline CDR1 SGHAT, CDR2 FQNNGV. This CDR3 spans 13 amino acids. CDR3 sequence reads: CASSRGLNTEAFF. CDR3 nucleotide sequence: TGTGCCAGCAGTCGGGGTCTTAACACTGAAGCTTTCTTT. Complete variable domain (other parts from reference TRBV11-2 and TRBJ1-1): EAGVAQSPRYKIIEKRQSVAFWCNPISGHATLYWYQQILGQGPKLLIQFQNNGVVDDSQLPKDRFSAERLKGVDSTLKIQPAKLEDSAVYLCASSRGLNTEAFFGQGTRLTVV.

This chain links TRBV27 with TRBJ2-7; D gene ambiguous. V dropped 0 bases and J dropped 4 bases, with 7 bases sitting between them. In germline, CDR1 is MNHEY, CDR2 SMNVEV (reference sequence). The CDR3 is 13 residues long. DNA for the CDR3: TGTGCCAGCAGTTTATCCTCCGGGTACGAGCAGTACTTC. Amino acids: CASSLSSGYEQYF.

Only a few counts were recorded for this clonotype. The chain is built from TRBV5-1 and TRBJ2-3; 10 bases are shared with TRBD2. Unmatched junction bases numbered 2, after V lost 2 bases and J lost 5 bases. This CDR3 has 14 amino acids. Germline V gene lookup returns CDR1 SGHRS and CDR2 YFSETQ. CDR3 in amino acids: CASSFASGRDTQYF. The CDR3 coding sequence is TGCGCCAGCAGCTTTGCTAGCGGGAGAGATACGCAGTATTTT.

This clonotype was seen just once. V usage is TRBV15 and J usage is TRBJ1-2, with 12 bases lining up with TRBD1. Trimming cost V 8 bases and J 5 bases; bases outside gene matches: 3. Germline loops: CDR1 LNHNV, CDR2 YYDKDF (reference sequence). The CDR3 extends over 13 amino acids. The CDR3 DNA reads TGTGCCACCCTGGGACAGGGGGCGTATGGCTACACCTTC. This encodes CATLGQGAYGYTF. Drawing the rest from reference TRBV15 and TRBJ1-2, the complete variable domain is DAMVIQNPRYQVTQFGKPVTLSCSQTLNHNVMYWYQQKSSQAPKLLFHYYDKDFNNEADTPDNFQSRRPNTSFCFLDIRSPGLGDTAMYLCATLGQGAYGYTFGSGTRLTVV.

The rearrangement joins TRBV5-1 to TRBJ1-4; possibly TRBD1 for D (5 bases). V lost 0 bases to trimming and J lost 8 bases, with 14 bases between them. Germline CDR1 and CDR2: SGHRS and YFSETQ. This CDR3 contains 15 residues. In nucleotides, the CDR3 is TGCGCCAGCAGCTTGGTGGGGACCGGAGAGGAAAAACTGTTTTTT. Translating it yields CASSLVGTGEEKLFF.

This chain connects TRBV27 to TRBJ1-4, with 7 positions matching TRBD1. Per the germline V gene, CDR1 is MNHEY and CDR2 is SMNVEV (reference sequence). Trimming took 6 bases from V and 12 from J; bases not matched to a gene: 16. This CDR3 region has 15 residues. CDR3: CASSPRDSLGQELFF. In DNA form, the CDR3 reads TGTGCCAGCAGCCCTAGGGACAGTCTCGGTCAAGAACTGTTTTTT.

The chain recombines TRBV7-2 with TRBJ2-7; TRBD1 agrees at 8 bases. Germline V gives CDR1 SGHTA, CDR2 FQGNSA. This CDR3 region has 15 residues. After removal of 6 bases from V and 3 bases from J, the junction contained 10 bases not matched to a gene. In DNA, the CDR3 is TGTGCCAGCAGATCCGGACAGGGAAGGGTCTACGAGCAGTACTTC. It yields the protein CASRSGQGRVYEQYF. Variable domain in full (rest from reference TRBV7-2 and TRBJ2-7): GAGVSQSPSNKVTEKGKDVELRCDPISGHTALYWYRQSLGQGLEFLIYFQGNSAPDKSGLPSDRFSAERTGGSVSTLTIQRTQQEDSAVYLCASRSGQGRVYEQYFGPGTRLTVT.

The rearrangement links TRBV2 to TRBJ1-2; D remains unclear. Germline V gene sequence: CDR1 SNHLY, CDR2 FYNNEI. This CDR3 contains 14 residues. Deletions cut 2 bases from V and 4 bases from J, with 11 bases between. The CDR3 spells CASSEYGPVYGYTF. The CDR3 nucleotides are TGTGCCAGCAGTGAATATGGTCCGGTCTATGGCTACACCTTC.

The genes are TRBV3-1 and TRBJ1-2; no clear D gene. The ends were cut back, 3 bases at V and 6 bases at J, with 14 bases in the middle. Per the germline V gene, CDR1 is LGHDT and CDR2 is YNNKEL (reference sequence). This CDR3 has 14 residues. This CDR3 reads CASSHEIGRHGYTF. The CDR3 region has the DNA TGTGCCAGCAGCCACGAGATAGGCCGCCATGGCTACACCTTC.

This clonotype has a handful of counts. The V and J genes are TRBV28 and TRBJ2-1; TRBD2 matches 8 bases. Per germline, CDR1 MDHEN and CDR2 SYDVKM. The CDR3 covers 17 residues. V was pared by 5 bases and J by 5 bases, with 14 bases of the junction left unmatched. CDR3 region: CASSLPQGLAGDNEQFF. CDR3 nucleotide sequence: TGTGCCAGCAGTCTCCCCCAAGGACTAGCCGGAGACAATGAGCAGTTCTTC.

The CDR3 DNA reads TGTGCCAGCAGCTTAGGGGGACTAGCGGGAAATAGAAGGGTGTACAATGAGCAGTACTTC. The encoded protein is CASSLGGLAGNRRVYNEQYF. This chain connects TRBV7-9 to TRBJ2-7; 13 bases are a match to TRBD2. CDR3 length equals 20 residues. Trimming took 1 base from V and 7 from J; bases not matched to a gene: 19. Per germline, CDR1 SEHNR and CDR2 FQNEAQ (reference sequence).

The chain is built from TRBV28 and TRBJ2-3, with unresolved D. This CDR3 has 12 residues. With 4 bases removed from V and 6 bases from J, the gap between germline ends came to 8 bases. Per the germline V gene, CDR1 is MDHEN and CDR2 is SYDVKM. CDR3 region: CASSSLVDTQYF. DNA of the CDR3: TGTGCCAGCAGTTCGCTAGTGGATACGCAGTATTTT.

This chain links TRBV3-1 with TRBJ2-3; 7 bases are shared with TRBD2. V gave up 4 bases and J gave up 2 bases; unmatched junction bases: 9. Germline V gene sequence: CDR1 LGHDT, CDR2 YNNKEL (reference sequence). The CDR3 is 16 amino acids. CDR3 nucleotides: TGTGCCAGCAGCCCCGGACTAGTTCTTTCCACAGATACGCAGTATTTT. It translates to CASSPGLVLSTDTQYF.

Of note for this clonotype: Just one base apart from a much larger clone, this may be a read error. CDR3 sequence reads: CSAMGRMGPNEQYF. CDR3 DNA sequence: TGCAGCGCTATGGGACGGATGGGTCCCAATGAGCAGTACTTC. The chain links TRBV29-1 to TRBJ2-5; TRBD1 or TRBD2 may be the D gene (5 bases each). The germline V gene has CDR1 SQVTM and CDR2 ANQGSEA. Trimming took off 7 bases at V and 11 bases at J, with 26 bases between the two ends. This CDR3 comprises 14 residues.

A few counts support this clonotype. The DNA of the CDR3 is TGTGCCAGCAGTCCTCCGGGACAGGCTTACCAATTTTCTGAAGCTTTCTTT. Its protein is CASSPPGQAYQFSEAFF. This chain uses TRBV12-3 or TRBV12-4 with TRBJ1-1, with 8 bases that match TRBD1. V lost 5 bases to trimming and J lost 6 bases; unmatched junction nucleotides: 17. This CDR3 is 17 amino acids long.

This sequence joins TRBV27 and TRBJ1-1, with D possibly matching TRBD1 (5 bases). CDR1 and CDR2 (germline): MNHEY, SMNVEV (reference sequence). This CDR3 comprises 10 residues. The V and J ends lost 8 bases and 4 bases respectively, with 5 bases between them. CDR3 DNA: TGTGCCAGCGGGGGCACTGAAGCTTTCTTT. Amino acid sequence: CASGGTEAFF.

This chain uses TRBV2 with TRBJ2-1; 10 positions agree with TRBD2. The ends lost 6 bases at V and 9 bases at J; junction bases unmatched: 11. Germline V gene lookup returns CDR1 SNHLY and CDR2 FYNNEI. The CDR3 length is 15 residues. The CDR3 coding sequence is TGTGCCAGCAGAGTCGGGGCTAGCGGGAGTAGTGAGCAGTTCTTC. The encoded protein is CASRVGASGSSEQFF.

This clonotype turned up a few times. The gene calls are TRBV28 and TRBJ2-1; 8 bases fit TRBD1. The CDR3 runs 13 residues. J lost 10 bases, V lost 5 bases, and 7 bases had no gene match. CDR1 is MDHEN, CDR2 SYDVKM, per germline. In nucleotides, the CDR3 is TGTGCCAGCAGTACACAGGGGGTGTTGGAGCAGTTCTTC. Translated: CASSTQGVLEQFF.

This clonotype has a handful of counts. The rearrangement joins TRBV29-1 to TRBJ2-3, with 8 bases that match TRBD2. Per germline, CDR1 SQVTM and CDR2 ANQGSEA. The CDR3 is 13 residues long. Unmatched junction bases numbered 12, after V lost 2 bases and J lost 14 bases. CDR3 loop: CSVEPGGTRYAYF. CDR3 DNA sequence: TGCAGCGTTGAACCGGGAGGGACTAGATACGCGTATTTT.

For this clonotype: Germline is not matched at one junction end, which may reflect a read error. This rearrangement joins TRBV30 to TRBJ1-2; 12 bases are a match to TRBD1. Per germline, CDR1 GTSNPN and CDR2 SVGIG (reference sequence). The CDR3 runs to 13 residues. CDR3 residues: CVWDRGPFYGYTF. The CDR3 DNA is TGTGTCTGGGACAGGGGGCCTTTCTATGGCTACACCTTC.

The chain joins TRBV24-1 to TRBJ2-1, with 11 nucleotides matching TRBD1. Germline V gene lookup returns CDR1 KGHDR and CDR2 SFDVKD. Trimming took 9 bases from V and 6 from J; bases not matched to a gene: 9. The length of the CDR3 is 15 residues. This CDR3 is CATCLGTGGGNEQFF. CDR3 nucleotide sequence: TGTGCCACCTGCCTCGGGACAGGGGGTGGCAATGAGCAGTTCTTC.